This T cell receptor beta chain appears in the sequencing data of a study of cytomegalovirus exposure and HLA in healthy donors. By proportion, this clone is large. Its target is not known. Vbeta (60) and Jbeta (13) primers were used in the PCR. Profiling relied on immunoSEQ multiplex PCR, and the TCRdb table lists in-frame clones only, not all of them. The data hold roughly 100,000 clones, with roughly 13% observed a single time. Broader study findings: Later, an analysis found that common viral pathogens appeared to be linked with several of the most significant clusters. CMV serostatus was the only immune exposure information that was available. Previously analyzed data showed that most TCR beta V segments were productive at a frequency of about 87% or about 30%. Accurate prediction of HLA-A and HLA-B alleles (for most subjects) was reportedly achieved from TCR beta sequences.

Source material: PBMCs. The sequence derives from a man between 35 and 55 years old in good health and CMV-seropositive.

The CDR3, as DNA: TGTGCCAGCAGCGGAGACAGAGAAACCTTCTCTGGGGCCAACGTCCTGACTTTC. It is translated as CASSGDRETFSGANVLTF. The chain is built from TRBV9 and TRBJ2-6; tentative D call: TRBD1 (5 bases). Looked up from germline, CDR1 is SGDLS and CDR2 is YYNGEE. This CDR3 region has 18 residues. V lost 3 bases and J 0 bases, leaving 16 bases between the germline ends. Supplemented by reference TRBV9 and TRBJ2-6, the full variable domain reads DSGVTQTPKHLITATGQRVTLRCSPRSGDLSVYWYQQSLDQGLQFLIQYYNGEERAKGNILERFSAQQFPDLHSELNLSSLELGDSALYFCASSGDRETFSGANVLTFGAGSRLTVL.